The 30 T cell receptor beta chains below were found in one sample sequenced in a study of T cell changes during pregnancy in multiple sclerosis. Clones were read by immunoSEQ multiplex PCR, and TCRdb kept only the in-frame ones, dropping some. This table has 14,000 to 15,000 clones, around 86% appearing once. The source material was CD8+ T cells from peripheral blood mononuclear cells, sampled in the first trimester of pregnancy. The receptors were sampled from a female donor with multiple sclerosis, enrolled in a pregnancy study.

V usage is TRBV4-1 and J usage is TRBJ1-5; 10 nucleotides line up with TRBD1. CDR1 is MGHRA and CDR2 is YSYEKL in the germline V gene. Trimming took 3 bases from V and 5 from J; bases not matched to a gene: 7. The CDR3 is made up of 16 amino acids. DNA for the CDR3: TGCGCCAGCAGCCATAGGGACAGGGGAGCAGATCAGCCCCAGCATTTT. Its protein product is CASSHRDRGADQPQHF.

The CDR3 bases are TGCGCCAGCAGCCCCCCAAACGGGGTGGGCTATGGCTACACCTTC. This sequence encodes CASSPPNGVGYGYTF. The rearrangement joins TRBV4-1 to TRBJ1-2; D gene uncertain. The CDR3 is made up of 15 amino acids. V shed 4 bases and J shed 4 bases, with 16 bases lying between them. CDR1 and CDR2 (germline): MGHRA, YSYEKL.

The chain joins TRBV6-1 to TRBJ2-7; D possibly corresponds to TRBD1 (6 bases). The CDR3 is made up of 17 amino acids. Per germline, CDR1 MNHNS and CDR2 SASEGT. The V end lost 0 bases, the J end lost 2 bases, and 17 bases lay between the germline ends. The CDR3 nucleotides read TGTGCCAGCAGTGAAGCGCACAGGGTTCAGTACACCTACGAGCAGTACTTC. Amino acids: CASSEAHRVQYTYEQYF.

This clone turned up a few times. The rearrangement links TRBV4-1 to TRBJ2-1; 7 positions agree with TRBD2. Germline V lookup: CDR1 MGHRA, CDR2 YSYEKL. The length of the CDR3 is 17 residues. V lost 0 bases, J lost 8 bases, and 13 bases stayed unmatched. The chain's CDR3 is CASSQDWMRAGRDEQFF. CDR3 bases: TGCGCCAGCAGCCAAGATTGGATGCGAGCGGGAAGGGATGAGCAGTTCTTC.

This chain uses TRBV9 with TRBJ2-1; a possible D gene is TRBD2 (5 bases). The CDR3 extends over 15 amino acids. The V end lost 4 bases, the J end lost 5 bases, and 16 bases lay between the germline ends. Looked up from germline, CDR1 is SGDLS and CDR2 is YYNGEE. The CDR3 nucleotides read TGTGCCAGCAGCCGCGGCCAGCGGAGCGACAATGAGCAGTTCTTC. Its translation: CASSRGQRSDNEQFF.

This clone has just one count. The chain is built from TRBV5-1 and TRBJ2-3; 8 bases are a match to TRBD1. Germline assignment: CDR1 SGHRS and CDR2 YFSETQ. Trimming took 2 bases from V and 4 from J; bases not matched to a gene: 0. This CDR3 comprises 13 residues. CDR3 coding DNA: TGCGCCAGCAGCTTACAGGGGGCAGATACGCAGTATTTT. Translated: CASSLQGADTQYF.

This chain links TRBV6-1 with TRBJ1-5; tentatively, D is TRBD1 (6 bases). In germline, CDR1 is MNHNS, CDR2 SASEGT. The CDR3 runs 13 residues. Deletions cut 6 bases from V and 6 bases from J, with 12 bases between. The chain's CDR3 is CASRPLGGQPQHF. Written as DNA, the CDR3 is TGTGCCAGCAGACCCTTAGGGGGTCAGCCCCAGCATTTT.

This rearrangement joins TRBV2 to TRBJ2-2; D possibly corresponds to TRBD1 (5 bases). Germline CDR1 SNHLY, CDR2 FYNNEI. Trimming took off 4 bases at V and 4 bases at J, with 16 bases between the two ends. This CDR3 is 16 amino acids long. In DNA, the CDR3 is TGTGCCAGCAGTGCAGTTGAAGTCAGGGCCACCGGGGAGCTGTTTTTT. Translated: CASSAVEVRATGELFF. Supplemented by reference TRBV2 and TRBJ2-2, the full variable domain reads EPEVTQTPSHQVTQMGQEVILRCVPISNHLYFYWYRQILGQKVEFLVSFYNNEISEKSEIFDDQFSVERPDGSNFTLKIRSTKLEDSAMYFCASSAVEVRATGELFFGEGSRLTVL.

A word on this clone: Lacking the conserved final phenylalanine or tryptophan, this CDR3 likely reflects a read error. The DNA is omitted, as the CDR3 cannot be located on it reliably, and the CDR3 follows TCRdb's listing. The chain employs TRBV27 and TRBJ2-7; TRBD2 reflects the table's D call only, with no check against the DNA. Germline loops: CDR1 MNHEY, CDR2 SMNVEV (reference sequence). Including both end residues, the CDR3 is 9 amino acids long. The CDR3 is CASNPLHGY.

CDR3 coding DNA: TGTGCCAGCAGCTTACGCGGAAGAGGGACAGATACGCAGTATTTT. Protein product: CASSLRGRGTDTQYF. The rearrangement links TRBV7-9 to TRBJ2-3; D is perhaps TRBD2 (5 bases). The CDR3 has 15 residues. Germline CDR1 SEHNR, CDR2 FQNEAQ (reference sequence). With 2 bases removed from V and 3 bases from J, the gap between germline ends came to 12 bases.

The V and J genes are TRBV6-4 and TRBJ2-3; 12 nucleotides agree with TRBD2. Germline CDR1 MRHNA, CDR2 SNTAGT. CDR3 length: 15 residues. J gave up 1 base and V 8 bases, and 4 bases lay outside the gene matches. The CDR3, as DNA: TGTGCCAGCTCCCGGACTAGCGGGGGCACAGATACGCAGTATTTT. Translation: CASSRTSGGTDTQYF.

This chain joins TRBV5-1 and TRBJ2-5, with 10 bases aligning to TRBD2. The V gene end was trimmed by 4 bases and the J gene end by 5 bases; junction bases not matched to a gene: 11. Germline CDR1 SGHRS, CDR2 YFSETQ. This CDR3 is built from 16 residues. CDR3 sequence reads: CASSPPSGGHQETQYF. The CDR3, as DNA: TGCGCCAGCAGCCCCCCTAGCGGGGGCCATCAGGAGACCCAGTACTTC. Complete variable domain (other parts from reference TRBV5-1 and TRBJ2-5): KAGVTQTPRYLIKTRGQQVTLSCSPISGHRSVSWYQQTPGQGLQFLFEYFSETQRNKGNFPGRFSGRQFSNSRSEMNVSTLELGDSALYLCASSPPSGGHQETQYFGPGTRLLVL.

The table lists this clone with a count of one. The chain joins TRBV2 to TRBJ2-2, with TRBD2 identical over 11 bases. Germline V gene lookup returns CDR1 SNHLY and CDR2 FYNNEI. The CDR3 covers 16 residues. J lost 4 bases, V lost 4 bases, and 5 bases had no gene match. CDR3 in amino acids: CASSGGLAGTTGELFF. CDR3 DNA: TGTGCCAGCAGTGGAGGACTAGCGGGTACCACCGGGGAGCTGTTTTTT.

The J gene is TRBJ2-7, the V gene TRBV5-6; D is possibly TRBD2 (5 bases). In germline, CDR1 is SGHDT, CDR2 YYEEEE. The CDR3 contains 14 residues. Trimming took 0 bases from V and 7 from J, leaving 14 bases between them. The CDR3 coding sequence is TGTGCCAGCAGCTTGGGGACTGGGCTTCTGGAGCAGTACTTC. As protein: CASSLGTGLLEQYF.

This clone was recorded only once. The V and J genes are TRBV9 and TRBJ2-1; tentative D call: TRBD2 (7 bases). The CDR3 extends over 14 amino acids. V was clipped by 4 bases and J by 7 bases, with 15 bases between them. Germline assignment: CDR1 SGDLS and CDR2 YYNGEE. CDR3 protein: CASSLRGALNEQFF. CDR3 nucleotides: TGTGCCAGCAGCCTTCGGGGGGCCCTAAATGAGCAGTTCTTC.

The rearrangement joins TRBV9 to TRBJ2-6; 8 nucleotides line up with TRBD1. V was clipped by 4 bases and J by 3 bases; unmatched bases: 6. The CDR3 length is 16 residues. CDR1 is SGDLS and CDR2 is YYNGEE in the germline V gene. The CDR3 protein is CASSFSDRDGANVLTF. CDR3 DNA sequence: TGTGCCAGCAGCTTCTCGGACAGGGATGGGGCCAACGTCCTGACTTTC.

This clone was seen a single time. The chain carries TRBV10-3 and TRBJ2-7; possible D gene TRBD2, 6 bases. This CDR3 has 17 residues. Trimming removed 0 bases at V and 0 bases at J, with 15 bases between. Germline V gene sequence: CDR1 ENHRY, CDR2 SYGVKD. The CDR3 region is CAISESGSGQISYEQYF. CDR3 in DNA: TGTGCCATCAGTGAGTCTGGTAGCGGCCAGATCTCCTACGAGCAGTACTTC.

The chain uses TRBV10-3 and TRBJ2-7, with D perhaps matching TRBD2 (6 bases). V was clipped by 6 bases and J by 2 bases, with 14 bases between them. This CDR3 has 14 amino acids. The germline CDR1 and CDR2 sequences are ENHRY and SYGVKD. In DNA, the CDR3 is TGTGCCATCAGGGGGACTGGATTTGCCTACGAGCAGTACTTC. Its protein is CAIRGTGFAYEQYF.

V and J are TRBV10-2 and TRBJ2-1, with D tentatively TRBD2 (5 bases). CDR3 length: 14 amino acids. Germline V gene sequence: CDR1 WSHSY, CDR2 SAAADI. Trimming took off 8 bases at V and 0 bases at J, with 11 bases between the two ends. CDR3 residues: CASLKAGSYNEQFF. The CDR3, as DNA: TGCGCCAGCCTGAAGGCGGGCTCCTACAATGAGCAGTTCTTC.

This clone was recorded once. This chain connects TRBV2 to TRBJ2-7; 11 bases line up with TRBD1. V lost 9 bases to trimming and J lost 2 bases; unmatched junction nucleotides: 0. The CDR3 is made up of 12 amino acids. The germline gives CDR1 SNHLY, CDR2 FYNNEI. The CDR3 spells CARGQGAYEQYF. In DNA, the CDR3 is TGTGCCAGGGGACAGGGGGCCTACGAGCAGTACTTC.

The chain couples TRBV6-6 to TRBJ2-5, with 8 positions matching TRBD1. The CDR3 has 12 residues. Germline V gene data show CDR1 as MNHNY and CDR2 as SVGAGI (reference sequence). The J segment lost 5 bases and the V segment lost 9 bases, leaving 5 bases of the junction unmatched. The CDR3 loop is CASDRGRETQYF. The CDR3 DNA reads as TGTGCCAGTGACAGGGGAAGGGAGACCCAGTACTTC.

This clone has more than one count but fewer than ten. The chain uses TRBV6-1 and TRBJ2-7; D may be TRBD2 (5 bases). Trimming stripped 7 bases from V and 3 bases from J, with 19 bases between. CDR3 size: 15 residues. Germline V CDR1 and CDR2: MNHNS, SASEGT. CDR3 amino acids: CASTLKPGSGYEQYF. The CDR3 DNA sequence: TGTGCCAGCACCCTTAAGCCGGGGTCGGGCTACGAGCAGTACTTC.

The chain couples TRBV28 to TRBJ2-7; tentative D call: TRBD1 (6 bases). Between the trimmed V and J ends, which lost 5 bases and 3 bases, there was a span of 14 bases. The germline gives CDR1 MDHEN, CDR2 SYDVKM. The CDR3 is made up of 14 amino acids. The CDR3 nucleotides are TGTGCCAGCAGTCAGACAGGCCGAAACTACGAGCAGTACTTC. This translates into CASSQTGRNYEQYF.

CDR3 amino acids: CASSEGTSDLDTQYF. CDR3 in DNA: TGTGCCAGCAGTGAAGGGACTAGCGACCTGGATACGCAGTATTTT. V and J are TRBV6-1 and TRBJ2-3; 9 bases line up with TRBD2. From germline, CDR1 is MNHNS and CDR2 SASEGT. Trimming at V came to 1 base and at J to 6 bases, leaving 5 bases not matched to a gene. The CDR3 is 15 residues long.

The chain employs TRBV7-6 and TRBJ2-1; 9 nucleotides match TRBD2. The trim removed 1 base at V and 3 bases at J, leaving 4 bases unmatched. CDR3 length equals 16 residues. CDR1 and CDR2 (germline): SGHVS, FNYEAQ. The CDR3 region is CASSLGSGRSYNEQFF. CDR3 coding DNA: TGTGCCAGCAGCTTAGGTAGCGGGAGAAGCTACAATGAGCAGTTCTTC.

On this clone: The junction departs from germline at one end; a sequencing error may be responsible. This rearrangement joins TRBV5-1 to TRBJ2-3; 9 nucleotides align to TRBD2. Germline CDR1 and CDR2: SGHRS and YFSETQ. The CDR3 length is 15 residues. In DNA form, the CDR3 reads TGCGCCAGCGGCTTAGCGGGAGCTTATACAGATACGCAGTATTTT. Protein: CASGLAGAYTDTQYF.

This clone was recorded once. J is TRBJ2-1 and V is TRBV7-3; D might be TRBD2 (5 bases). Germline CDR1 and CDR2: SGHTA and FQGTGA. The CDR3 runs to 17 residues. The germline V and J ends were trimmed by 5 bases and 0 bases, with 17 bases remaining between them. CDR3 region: CASSPTGLSSSYNEQFF. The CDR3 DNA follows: TGTGCCAGCAGCCCGACCGGACTCTCCAGCTCCTACAATGAGCAGTTCTTC.

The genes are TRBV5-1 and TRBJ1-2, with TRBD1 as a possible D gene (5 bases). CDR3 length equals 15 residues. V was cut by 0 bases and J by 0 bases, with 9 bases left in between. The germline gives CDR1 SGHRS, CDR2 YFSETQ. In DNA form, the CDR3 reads TGCGCCAGCAGCTTGGTGGGGGGAACTAACTATGGCTACACCTTC. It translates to CASSLVGGTNYGYTF.

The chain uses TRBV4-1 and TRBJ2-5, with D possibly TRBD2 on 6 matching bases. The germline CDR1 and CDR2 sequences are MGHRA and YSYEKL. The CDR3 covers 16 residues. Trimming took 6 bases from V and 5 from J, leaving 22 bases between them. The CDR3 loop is CASRPSAGNLLETQYF. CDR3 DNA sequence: TGCGCCAGCAGACCAAGTGCGGGAAACCTTCTTGAGACCCAGTACTTC.

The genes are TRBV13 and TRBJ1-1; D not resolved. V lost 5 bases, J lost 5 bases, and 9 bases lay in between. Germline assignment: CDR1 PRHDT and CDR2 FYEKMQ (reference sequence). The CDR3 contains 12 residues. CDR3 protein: CASSLSKTEAFF. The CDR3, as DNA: TGTGCCAGCAGCCTATCGAAGACTGAAGCTTTCTTT. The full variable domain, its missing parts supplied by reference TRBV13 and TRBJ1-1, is AAGVIQSPRHLIKEKRETATLKCYPIPRHDTVYWYQQGPGQDPQFLISFYEKMQSDKGSIPDRFSAQQFSDYHSELNMSSLELGDSALYFCASSLSKTEAFFGQGTRLTVV.